This T cell receptor beta chain stems from a study of regulatory T cells in long-lasting Graves disease. Study-wide findings and caveats: TRBV28, TRBJ1-2 and TRBJ2-5 were favored in persistent disease. Shared public clonotypes totalled 2,500 to 3,500 in persistent patients, compared with 966 in new patients. Newly diagnosed patients had higher TCR diversity than persistent Graves' patients did.

As to this clonotype: As yet, its antigen is unknown. The junction does not match germline at one end; this may be a read error.

Noted time point: newly diagnosed GD, antithyroid drugs for less than 3 months. From PBMCs, RNA was extracted and then used to make the TCR library. The diagnosis of Graves' disease used American Thyroid Association guidelines. Construction of the TCR beta libraries employed iRepertoire HTBI primers in conjunction with Arm-PCR of CDR3 regions. From the multiplex PCR reads, TCRdb called clonotypes with MiXCR, one entry per CDR3 protein. The sample consists of around 420,000 distinct CDR3 sequences, about 14% of them appearing once. CDR1 is SEHNR and CDR2 is FQNEAQ in the germline V gene (reference sequence). The CDR3 totals 14 residues.

The rearrangement links TRBV7-9 to TRBJ1-2, with 7 bases lining up with TRBD1. This clonotype was sampled from a female donor with Graves disease. The sample in question was peripheral blood mononuclear cells (PBMCs), obtained at new diagnosis, from a patient treated with antithyroid drugs. This CDR3 is CASRSQGIHYGFTF. The CDR3 DNA sequence: TGTGCCAGCAGATCACAGGGGATTCACTATGGCTTCACCTTC.